Following are 23 T cell receptor beta chains from one sample sequenced in a study of cytomegalovirus exposure and HLA in healthy donors. A multiplex PCR was run with 60 Vbeta primers and 13 Jbeta primers. Clones were read by immunoSEQ multiplex PCR, and TCRdb kept only the in-frame ones, dropping some. The sample shows about 150,000 clones, about 85% of them seen only once. The sequencing input was PBMCs. The origin of the receptors is a woman younger than 30 in good health and CMV-seronegative.

The chain joins TRBV5-4 to TRBJ2-3; TRBD2 aligns across 7 bases. V lost 4 bases and J lost 2; bases outside the gene matches: 13. The length of the CDR3 is 17 residues. CDR1 and CDR2 from the germline V gene are SGHNT and YYREEE (reference sequence). The CDR3 here is CASSPGGRGISTDTQYF. The DNA for the CDR3 is TGTGCCAGCAGCCCCGGCGGGCGGGGGATATCCACAGATACGCAGTATTTT.

This sequence joins TRBV7-2 and TRBJ2-7; D might be TRBD2 (5 bases). The CDR3 extends over 14 amino acids. V was pared by 3 bases and J by 2 bases, with 11 bases between. CDR1 and CDR2 (germline): SGHTA, FQGNSA. The CDR3, as DNA: TGTGCCAGCAGCTTCCAGCGGCTAACCTACGAGCAGTACTTC. Its protein product is CASSFQRLTYEQYF.

The V gene is TRBV19, the J gene TRBJ1-5; TRBD1 aligns across 8 bases. V lost 5 bases and J lost 6; bases outside the gene matches: 6. CDR1 and CDR2 (germline): LNHDA, SQIVND (reference sequence). The CDR3 is 14 residues long. CDR3 sequence: CASSPRTGFQPQHF. The CDR3 nucleotides are TGTGCCAGTAGTCCGAGGACAGGGTTTCAGCCCCAGCATTTT. The full variable domain, its missing parts supplied by reference TRBV19 and TRBJ1-5, is DGGITQSPKYLFRKEGQNVTLSCEQNLNHDAMYWYRQDPGQGLRLIYYSQIVNDFQKGDIAEGYSVSREKKESFPLTVTSAQKNPTAFYLCASSPRTGFQPQHFGDGTRLSIL.

The chain recombines TRBV7-8 with TRBJ2-1; D gene unclear. V shed 5 bases and J shed 1 base, with 12 bases lying between them. This CDR3 has 15 residues. Looked up from germline, CDR1 is SGHVS and CDR2 is FQNEAQ. DNA for the CDR3: TGTGCCAGCAGCCCCGCAGCGAGATCCTACAATGAGCAGTTCTTC. Amino acids: CASSPAARSYNEQFF.

This clone was seen more than once but under ten times. The rearrangement links TRBV2 to TRBJ1-5; weak D call: TRBD1 (6 bases). CDR3 length equals 15 residues. Deletions cut 7 bases from V and 2 bases from J, with 15 bases between. Germline CDR1 and CDR2: SNHLY and FYNNEI. The chain's CDR3 is CASTQEGEGNQPQHF. The CDR3 bases are TGTGCCAGCACCCAAGAGGGGGAAGGCAATCAGCCCCAGCATTTT.

The chain employs TRBV19 and TRBJ1-2; a weak D match, TRBD1 (5 bases). Trimming removed 4 bases from V and 3 bases from J, with 12 bases in between. Germline V gives CDR1 LNHDA, CDR2 SQIVND (reference sequence). CDR3 length: 14 amino acids. Written as DNA, the CDR3 is TGTGCCAGTAGTAGGGGGGATGCTGACTATGGCTACACCTTC. It is translated as CASSRGDADYGYTF.

The chain uses TRBV4-2 and TRBJ2-3, with D possibly being TRBD2 (5 bases). The CDR3 runs 16 residues. The V end lost 1 base, the J end lost 0 bases, and 11 bases lay between the germline ends. CDR1 is LGHNA and CDR2 is YNFKEQ in the germline V gene. The chain's CDR3 is CASSQGTLSSTDTQYF. The CDR3 nucleotides read TGTGCCAGCAGCCAAGGGACTCTCTCTAGCACAGATACGCAGTATTTT.

This clone was recorded only once. This chain joins TRBV19 and TRBJ2-2, with TRBD1 matching 7 bases. J was trimmed by 6 bases and V by 4 bases; bases with no gene match: 11. Per the germline V gene, CDR1 is LNHDA and CDR2 is SQIVND (reference sequence). The CDR3 has 16 residues. The CDR3 region has the DNA TGTGCCAGTAGTAGCAACAGGGGATTGTTAGCCGGGGAGCTGTTTTTT. It codes for CASSSNRGLLAGELFF.

This chain connects TRBV28 to TRBJ2-7, with 9 bases identical to TRBD1. Trimming removed 6 bases from V and 7 bases from J; junction bases left unmatched: 10. Germline V gene lookup returns CDR1 MDHEN and CDR2 SYDVKM. The CDR3 contains 14 residues. The CDR3 nucleotides are TGTGCCAGCAGGGCCGGGACAGGGAGGGTAGAGCAGTACTTC. It translates to CASRAGTGRVEQYF. The complete variable domain, with remaining parts taken from reference TRBV28 and TRBJ2-7, reads DVKVTQSSRYLVKRTGEKVFLECVQDMDHENMFWYRQDPGLGLRLIYFSYDVKMKEKGDIPEGYSVSREKKERFSLILESASTNQTSMYLCASRAGTGRVEQYFGPGTRLTVT.

The CDR3 sequence: CASSLTPRGQSVNSPLHF. The DNA of the CDR3 is TGTGCCAGCAGCTTAACCCCTCGCGGACAGTCAGTCAATTCACCCCTCCACTTT. The rearrangement joins TRBV7-8 to TRBJ1-6, with TRBD1 as a possible D gene (6 bases). The length of the CDR3 is 18 residues. V was shortened by 2 bases and J by 7 bases, with 21 bases between the two germline ends. Germline CDR1 is SGHVS and CDR2 is FQNEAQ.

This sequence joins TRBV4-1 and TRBJ2-5; 9 bases line up with TRBD1. Germline loops: CDR1 MGHRA, CDR2 YSYEKL. The CDR3 has 15 amino acids. The V gene end was trimmed by 3 bases and the J gene end by 4 bases; junction bases not matched to a gene: 6. The CDR3 reads CASSQHRGQAETQYF. As DNA, the CDR3 is TGCGCCAGCAGCCAGCACAGGGGGCAGGCAGAGACCCAGTACTTC.

CDR3 amino acids: CASTPAGVLETQYF. The DNA for the CDR3 is TGTGCCAGCACCCCAGCGGGAGTTCTTGAGACCCAGTACTTC. V usage is TRBV7-9 and J usage is TRBJ2-5; TRBD2 agrees at 8 bases. The trim removed 7 bases at V and 5 bases at J, leaving 9 bases unmatched. The CDR3 is made up of 14 amino acids. The germline V gene has CDR1 SEHNR and CDR2 FQNEAQ (reference sequence).

The V and J genes are TRBV6-1 and TRBJ2-7, with 11 nucleotides matching TRBD1. V lost 4 bases to trimming and J lost 2 bases; unmatched junction nucleotides: 4. Germline CDR1 reads MNHNS; CDR2 reads SASEGT. The CDR3 has 15 residues. CDR3 residues: CASSGTGGFPYEQYF. CDR3 in DNA: TGTGCCAGCAGTGGGACAGGGGGCTTCCCCTACGAGCAGTACTTC.

The chain carries TRBV11-2 and TRBJ1-2, with D possibly being TRBD1 (6 bases). The germline gives CDR1 SGHAT, CDR2 FQNNGV. V was shortened by 5 bases and J by 2 bases, with 15 bases between the two germline ends. This CDR3 region has 15 residues. The CDR3, as DNA: TGTGCCAGCAGCCACCGAACAGGGACAAACTATGGCTACACCTTC. Protein product: CASSHRTGTNYGYTF. The full variable domain, in which reference TRBV11-2 and TRBJ1-2 provide the parts outside the CDR3, is EAGVAQSPRYKIIEKRQSVAFWCNPISGHATLYWYQQILGQGPKLLIQFQNNGVVDDSQLPKDRFSAERLKGVDSTLKIQPAKLEDSAVYLCASSHRTGTNYGYTFGSGTRLTVV.

The chain combines TRBV6-5 with TRBJ1-3; maybe TRBD1 (6 bases). The V gene lost 0 bases and the J gene lost 2 bases, with 11 bases spanning the gap. The CDR3 extends over 16 amino acids. Germline loops: CDR1 MNHEY, CDR2 SVGAGI. This CDR3 reads CASSYSRGAAGNTIYF. The CDR3 DNA follows: TGTGCCAGCAGTTACTCGCGGGGGGCGGCTGGAAACACCATATATTTT.

The rearrangement joins TRBV15 to TRBJ1-2, with D tentatively TRBD1 (5 bases). Germline-derived CDR1 and CDR2 are LNHNV and YYDKDF (reference sequence). CDR3 length equals 16 residues. Deletions cut 0 bases from V and 4 bases from J, with 15 bases between. The CDR3: CATSRDQGASGYGYTF. CDR3 in DNA: TGTGCCACCAGCAGAGATCAAGGGGCTTCGGGCTATGGCTACACCTTC.

This rearrangement joins TRBV4-3 to TRBJ2-6, with 8 bases that match TRBD1. The CDR3 is made up of 16 amino acids. Trimming took 1 base from V and 2 from J; bases not matched to a gene: 1. Germline V gene data show CDR1 as LGHNA and CDR2 as YSLEER. The CDR3 sequence: CASSQGTGTGANVLTF. CDR3 sequence (DNA): TGCGCCAGCAGCCAAGGGACAGGGACTGGGGCCAACGTCCTGACTTTC.

This clone has a single count. The chain links TRBV7-2 to TRBJ2-2, with 7 bases lining up with TRBD2. Germline V gene lookup returns CDR1 SGHTA and CDR2 FQGNSA. The CDR3 loop spans 14 amino acids. Losses at the gene ends were 3 bases for V and 4 bases for J; bases not matched to a gene: 2. DNA of the CDR3: TGTGCCAGCAGCTTGGCGGGAGTCACCGGGGAGCTGTTTTTT. Protein: CASSLAGVTGELFF.

The chain recombines TRBV2 with TRBJ2-3; TRBD1 matches 9 bases. This CDR3 contains 15 residues. V trimming: 7 bases; J trimming: 4 bases; junction bases outside the gene matches: 9. CDR1 is SNHLY, CDR2 FYNNEI, per germline. CDR3 coding DNA: TGTGCCAGCAAAAGAGGAACAGGGGGCGCAGATACGCAGTATTTT. Protein: CASKRGTGGADTQYF.

This chain connects TRBV5-5 to TRBJ2-5; D possibly corresponds to TRBD1 (5 bases). With the DNA end fitting TRBJ2-7 better, the J assignment may be wrong. Germline lookup yields CDR1 SGHKS and CDR2 YYEKEE (reference sequence). The CDR3 is 15 residues long. The CDR3 region is CASSSYATTAYEQYF. The CDR3 DNA reads as TGTGCCAGCAGCTCATACGCCACGACAGCCTACGAGCAGTACTTC.

The chain is built from TRBV11-2 and TRBJ2-7, with TRBD2 matching 12 bases. CDR3 size: 18 residues. From germline, CDR1 is SGHAT and CDR2 FQNNGV. J was trimmed by 0 bases and V by 2 bases; bases with no gene match: 8. The CDR3 DNA reads as TGTGCCAGCAGCTTAAGTTTCACTAGCGGGGGGAGCTCCTACGAGCAGTACTTC. Its protein is CASSLSFTSGGSSYEQYF.

V usage is TRBV5-1 and J usage is TRBJ1-4, with D tentatively TRBD1 (5 bases). The V and J ends lost 4 bases and 2 bases respectively, with 9 bases between them. CDR3 length: 14 amino acids. Germline V lookup: CDR1 SGHRS, CDR2 YFSETQ. DNA of the CDR3: TGCGCCAGCAGCATCCAGGGCACTAATGAAAAACTGTTTTTT. Amino acid sequence: CASSIQGTNEKLFF.

The chain carries TRBV19 and TRBJ2-3, with 7 bases lining up with TRBD2. Germline CDR1 LNHDA, CDR2 SQIVND (reference sequence). The CDR3 contains 14 residues. The V gene end was trimmed by 6 bases and the J gene end by 0 bases; junction bases not matched to a gene: 3. The CDR3 nucleotides are TGTGCCAGTAGCTCCGGGGGGAGCACAGATACGCAGTATTTT. Its protein is CASSSGGSTDTQYF.